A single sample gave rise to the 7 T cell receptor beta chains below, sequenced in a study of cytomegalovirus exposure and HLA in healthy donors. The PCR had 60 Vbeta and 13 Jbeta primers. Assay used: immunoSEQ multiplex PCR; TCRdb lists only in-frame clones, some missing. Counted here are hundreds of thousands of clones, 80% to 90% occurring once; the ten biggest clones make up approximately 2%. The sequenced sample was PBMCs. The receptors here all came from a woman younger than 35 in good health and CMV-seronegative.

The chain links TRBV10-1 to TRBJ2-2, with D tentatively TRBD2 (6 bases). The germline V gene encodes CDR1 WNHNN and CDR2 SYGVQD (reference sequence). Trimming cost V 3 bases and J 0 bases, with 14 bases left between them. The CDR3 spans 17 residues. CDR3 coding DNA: TGCGCCAGCAGTGAAAATCTGGCGGGGACGAACACCGGGGAGCTGTTTTTT. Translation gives CASSENLAGTNTGELFF.

CDR3 nucleotides: TGTGCCAGCAGTGACCGGGACAGCTCCTACGAGCAGTACTTC. Protein: CASSDRDSSYEQYF. The V gene is TRBV2, the J gene TRBJ2-7; 7 nucleotides match TRBD1. The CDR3 runs to 14 residues. Trimming took 3 bases from V and 0 from J; bases not matched to a gene: 2. The germline gives CDR1 SNHLY, CDR2 FYNNEI.

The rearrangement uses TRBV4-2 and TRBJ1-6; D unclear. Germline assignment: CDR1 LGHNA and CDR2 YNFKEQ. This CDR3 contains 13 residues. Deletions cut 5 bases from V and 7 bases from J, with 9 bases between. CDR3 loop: CASSILENSPLHF. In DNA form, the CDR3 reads TGTGCCAGCAGCATACTAGAGAATTCACCCCTCCACTTT.

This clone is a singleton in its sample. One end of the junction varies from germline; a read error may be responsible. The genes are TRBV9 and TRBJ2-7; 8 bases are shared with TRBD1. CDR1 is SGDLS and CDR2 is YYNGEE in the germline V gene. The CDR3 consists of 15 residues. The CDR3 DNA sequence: TGTGCCAGCAGCGAATCCGGGACAGGAGCCTACGGGCAGTACTTC. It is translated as CASSESGTGAYGQYF.

The CDR3 DNA is TGTGCCAGCAGTGAAGCACCAGGGTCCCTTTACGAGCAGTACTTC. Residues: CASSEAPGSLYEQYF. The chain uses TRBV6-1 and TRBJ2-7; D perhaps matches TRBD1 (5 bases). Germline V CDR1 and CDR2: MNHNS, SASEGT. V gave up 0 bases and J gave up 4 bases, with 13 bases separating them. This CDR3 has 15 amino acids.

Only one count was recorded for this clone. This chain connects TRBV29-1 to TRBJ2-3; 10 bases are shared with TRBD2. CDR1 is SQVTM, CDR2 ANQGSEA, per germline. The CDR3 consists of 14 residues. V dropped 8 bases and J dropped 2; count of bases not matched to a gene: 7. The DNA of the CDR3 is TGCAGCACCATAGCGGGGGGAACCACAGATACGCAGTATTTT. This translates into CSTIAGGTTDTQYF.

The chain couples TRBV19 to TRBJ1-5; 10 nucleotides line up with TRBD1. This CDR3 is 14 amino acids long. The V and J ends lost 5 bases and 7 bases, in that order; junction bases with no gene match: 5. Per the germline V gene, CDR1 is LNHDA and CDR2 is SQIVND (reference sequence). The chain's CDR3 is CASSPGQGNQPQHF. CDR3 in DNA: TGTGCCAGTAGTCCGGGACAGGGGAACCAGCCCCAGCATTTT.